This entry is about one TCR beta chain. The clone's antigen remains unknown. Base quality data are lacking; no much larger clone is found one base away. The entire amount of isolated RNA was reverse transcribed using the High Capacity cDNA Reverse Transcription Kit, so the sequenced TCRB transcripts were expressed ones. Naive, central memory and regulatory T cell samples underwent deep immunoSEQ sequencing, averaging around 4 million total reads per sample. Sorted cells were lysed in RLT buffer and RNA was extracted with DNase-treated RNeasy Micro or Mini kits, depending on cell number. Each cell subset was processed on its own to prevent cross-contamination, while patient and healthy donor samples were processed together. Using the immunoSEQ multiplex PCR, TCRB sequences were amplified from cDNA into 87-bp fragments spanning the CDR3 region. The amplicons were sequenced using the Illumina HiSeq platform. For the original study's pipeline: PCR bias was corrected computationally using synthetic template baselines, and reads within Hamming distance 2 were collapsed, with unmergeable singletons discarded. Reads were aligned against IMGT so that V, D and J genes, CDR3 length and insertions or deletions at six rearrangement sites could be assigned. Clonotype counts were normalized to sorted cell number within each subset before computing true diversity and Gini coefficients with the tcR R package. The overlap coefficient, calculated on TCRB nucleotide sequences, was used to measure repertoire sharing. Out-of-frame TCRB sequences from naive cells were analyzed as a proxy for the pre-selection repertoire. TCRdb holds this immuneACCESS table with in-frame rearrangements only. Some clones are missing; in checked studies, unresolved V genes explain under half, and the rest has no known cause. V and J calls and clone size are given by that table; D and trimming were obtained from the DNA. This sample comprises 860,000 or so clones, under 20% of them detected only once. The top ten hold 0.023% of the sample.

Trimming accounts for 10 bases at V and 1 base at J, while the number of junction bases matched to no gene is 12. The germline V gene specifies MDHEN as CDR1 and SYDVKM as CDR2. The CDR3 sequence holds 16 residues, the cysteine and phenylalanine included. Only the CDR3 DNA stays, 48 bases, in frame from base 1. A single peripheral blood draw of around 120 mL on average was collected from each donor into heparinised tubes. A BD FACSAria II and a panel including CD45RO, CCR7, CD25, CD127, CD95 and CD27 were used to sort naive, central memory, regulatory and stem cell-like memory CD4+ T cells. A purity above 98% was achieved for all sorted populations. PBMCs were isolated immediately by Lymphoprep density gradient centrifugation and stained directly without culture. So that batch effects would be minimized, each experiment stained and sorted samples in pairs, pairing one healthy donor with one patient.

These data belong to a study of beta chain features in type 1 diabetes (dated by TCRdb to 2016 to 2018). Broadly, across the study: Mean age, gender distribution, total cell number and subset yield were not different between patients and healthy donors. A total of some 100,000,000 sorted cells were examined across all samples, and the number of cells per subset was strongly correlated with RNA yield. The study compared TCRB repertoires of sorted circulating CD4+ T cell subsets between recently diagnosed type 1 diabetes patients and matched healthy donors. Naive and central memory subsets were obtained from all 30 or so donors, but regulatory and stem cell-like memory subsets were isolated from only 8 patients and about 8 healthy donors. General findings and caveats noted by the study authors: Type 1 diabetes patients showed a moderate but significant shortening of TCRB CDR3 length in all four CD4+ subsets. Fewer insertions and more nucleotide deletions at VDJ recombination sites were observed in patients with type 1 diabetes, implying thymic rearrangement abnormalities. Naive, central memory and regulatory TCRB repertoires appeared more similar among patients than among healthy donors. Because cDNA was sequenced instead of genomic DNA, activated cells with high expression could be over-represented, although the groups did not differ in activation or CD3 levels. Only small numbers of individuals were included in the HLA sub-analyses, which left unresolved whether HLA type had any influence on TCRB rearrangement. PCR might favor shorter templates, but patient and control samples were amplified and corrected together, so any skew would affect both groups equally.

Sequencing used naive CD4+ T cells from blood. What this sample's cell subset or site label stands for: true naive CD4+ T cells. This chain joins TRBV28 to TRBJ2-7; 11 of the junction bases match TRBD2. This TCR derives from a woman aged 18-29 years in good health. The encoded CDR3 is CATSSSGRADSYEQYF. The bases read TGTGCCACCTCGAGTAGCGGGAGGGCTGATTCCTACGAGCAGTACTTC.